One and the same sample provided the 17 T cell receptor beta chains below, sequenced in a study of CD8 T cells in Susac syndrome. RNA totalling about 0.5 to 1 ug underwent reverse transcription with random hexamers. TCRdb called the immunoSEQ multiplex PCR reads again in MiXCR, with one record for every CDR3 protein. This table has about 140,000 distinct CDR3 sequences, around 93% appearing once. The sequencing sample was made of CD8+ T cells from PBMCs. All receptors come from a human donor with Susac syndrome.

The chain combines TRBV4-1 with TRBJ1-1; no clear D. The germline gives CDR1 MGHRA, CDR2 YSYEKL. The CDR3 spans 16 residues. The germline V and J ends were trimmed by 3 bases and 1 base, with 15 bases remaining between them. CDR3 protein: CASSQEDAAPNTEAFF. The CDR3 nucleotides read TGCGCCAGCAGCCAGGAGGACGCAGCGCCGAACACTGAAGCTTTCTTT.

The chain has TRBV27 and TRBJ2-5; TRBD1 agrees at 10 bases. Germline-derived CDR1 and CDR2 are MNHEY and SMNVEV (reference sequence). CDR3 length equals 18 residues. The trim removed 4 bases at V and 2 bases at J, leaving 13 bases unmatched. The CDR3 sequence is CASSSPNSGTGDQETQYF. The CDR3 nucleotides are TGTGCCAGCAGTTCCCCCAACTCCGGGACAGGGGATCAAGAGACCCAGTACTTC.

The chain recombines TRBV12-3 or TRBV12-4 with TRBJ1-1, with 10 bases identical to TRBD1. The junction had 4 bases not matched to a gene; V was cut back by 5 bases and J by 4 bases. The CDR3 spans 14 residues. CDR3 DNA sequence: TGTGCCAGCAGTCGGGACAGGGGTGGCACTGAAGCTTTCTTT. Encoded protein: CASSRDRGGTEAFF.

The J gene is TRBJ2-1, the V gene TRBV18; D may correspond to TRBD1 or TRBD2 (5 bases each). Trimming removed 3 bases from V and 4 bases from J, with 10 bases in between. Germline V gene lookup returns CDR1 KGHSH and CDR2 LQKENI. This CDR3 has 14 residues. CDR3: CASSPGTGYNEQFF. The CDR3 bases are TGTGCCAGCTCACCGGGGACGGGGTACAATGAGCAGTTCTTC.

The chain has TRBV20-1 and TRBJ2-7; D is uncertain. Trimming stripped 5 bases from V and 5 bases from J, with 16 bases between. Germline values: CDR1 DFQATT, CDR2 SNEGSKA (reference sequence). The CDR3 is 13 amino acids. The CDR3 DNA follows: TGCAGTGCTCCAACCCCGCTTGGCCACGAGCAGTACTTC. It encodes CSAPTPLGHEQYF.

The chain recombines TRBV5-6 with TRBJ2-1; D is undetermined. The CDR3 is 12 amino acids. The germline gives CDR1 SGHDT, CDR2 YYEEEE. V lost 7 bases and J 5 bases, leaving 10 bases between the germline ends. CDR3 bases: TGTGCCAGCTTGGGCGAAGACAATGAGCAGTTCTTC. It codes for CASLGEDNEQFF.

This clonotype showed up just once. V and J are TRBV20-1 and TRBJ2-2; D remains ambiguous. Germline V gene sequence: CDR1 DFQATT, CDR2 SNEGSKA (reference sequence). There are 12 residues in the CDR3. Trimming cost V 2 bases and J 5 bases, with 6 bases left between them. The CDR3 is CSARSETGELFF. The CDR3 bases are TGCAGTGCTAGATCTGAAACCGGGGAGCTGTTTTTT.

J is TRBJ2-1 and V is TRBV3-1, with 9 positions matching TRBD2. CDR1 and CDR2 (germline): LGHDT, YNNKEL (reference sequence). This CDR3 is built from 17 residues. V lost 3 bases, J lost 1 base, and 7 bases stayed unmatched. CDR3 residues: CASSHLLAGVSYNEQFF. Written as DNA, the CDR3 is TGTGCCAGCAGCCATCTATTAGCGGGAGTGTCCTACAATGAGCAGTTCTTC.

This rearrangement joins TRBV7-9 to TRBJ2-7; D may be TRBD1 or TRBD2 (5 bases each). Trimming cost V 2 bases and J 2 bases, with 13 bases left between them. The CDR3 runs 15 residues. Germline CDR1 reads SEHNR; CDR2 reads FQNEAQ (reference sequence). The chain's CDR3 is CASSLRGGSTYEQYF. In DNA, the CDR3 is TGTGCCAGCAGCTTACGGGGCGGATCAACCTACGAGCAGTACTTC.

The chain joins TRBV6-5 to TRBJ1-5; D possibly corresponds to TRBD1 (5 bases). This CDR3 is 14 amino acids long. V was clipped by 0 bases and J by 5 bases, with 8 bases between them. Germline values: CDR1 MNHEY, CDR2 SVGAGI. DNA of the CDR3: TGTGCCAGCAGTTACTCCCAGGGTCATCAGCCCCAGCATTTT. It yields the protein CASSYSQGHQPQHF.

V and J are TRBV2 and TRBJ2-7; D is perhaps TRBD1 (7 bases). The CDR3 spans 15 residues. Germline CDR1 reads SNHLY; CDR2 reads FYNNEI. The V end lost 8 bases, the J end lost 4 bases, and 21 bases lay between the germline ends. CDR3 nucleotides: TGTGCCAGCGGGCGGAGGAGGGGGCAAGGTTACGAGCAGTACTTC. It codes for CASGRRRGQGYEQYF. Combining the CDR3 with reference TRBV2 and TRBJ2-7 gives the whole variable domain EPEVTQTPSHQVTQMGQEVILRCVPISNHLYFYWYRQILGQKVEFLVSFYNNEISEKSEIFDDQFSVERPDGSNFTLKIRSTKLEDSAMYFCASGRRRGQGYEQYFGPGTRLTVT.

V is TRBV4-1 and J is TRBJ2-2; TRBD2 aligns across 10 bases. The CDR3 has 17 residues. CDR1 MGHRA and CDR2 YSYEKL come from the germline V gene. The junction had 6 bases not matched to a gene; V was cut back by 2 bases and J by 3 bases. CDR3 coding DNA: TGCGCCAGCAGCCAATTTAGCGGGAGGATTGACACCGGGGAGCTGTTTTTT. Amino acids: CASSQFSGRIDTGELFF.

This sequence joins TRBV20-1 and TRBJ2-7, with D perhaps matching TRBD2 (6 bases). V lost 0 bases, J lost 5 bases, and 11 bases lay in between. Germline CDR1 reads DFQATT; CDR2 reads SNEGSKA (reference sequence). The CDR3 length is 13 residues. The CDR3 DNA follows: TGCAGTGCTAGAGAGGGACTTTATAACGAGCAGTACTTC. Translating gives CSAREGLYNEQYF.

The rearrangement links TRBV21-1 to TRBJ2-6; the listed D gene, TRBD1, was not tested against the DNA. TRBV21-1 represents a pseudogene. The CDR3 is made up of 18 amino acids. The CDR3 DNA reads TGTGCCAGCAGCAAAAACAGGGGTGGACCTCGTGGGGCCAACGTCCTGACTTTC. Translating it yields CASSKNRGGPRGANVLTF.

The chain carries TRBV14 and TRBJ2-3; D is ambiguous. The germline gives CDR1 SGHDN, CDR2 FVKESK. V was trimmed by 0 bases and J by 3 bases, leaving 7 bases between them. This CDR3 contains 14 residues. The CDR3 here is CASSQDSRTDTQYF. CDR3 sequence (DNA): TGTGCCAGCAGCCAAGATTCGAGGACAGATACGCAGTATTTT.

The rearrangement links TRBV5-4 to TRBJ2-7; D unresolved. Between the trimmed V and J ends, which lost 0 bases and 0 bases, there was a span of 7 bases. The CDR3 has 14 residues. Germline assignment: CDR1 SGHNT and CDR2 YYREEE (reference sequence). The DNA of the CDR3 is TGTGCCAGCAGCTTGGACAGACCCTCCTACGAGCAGTACTTC. It specifies CASSLDRPSYEQYF.

The chain carries TRBV28 and TRBJ2-6; unclear D gene. CDR1 is MDHEN, CDR2 SYDVKM, per germline. V was clipped by 1 base and J by 0 bases, with 10 bases between them. This CDR3 is 17 amino acids long. DNA for the CDR3: TGTGCCAGCAGTTTATCAGAGGTACACTCTGGGGCCAACGTCCTGACTTTC. It translates to CASSLSEVHSGANVLTF.